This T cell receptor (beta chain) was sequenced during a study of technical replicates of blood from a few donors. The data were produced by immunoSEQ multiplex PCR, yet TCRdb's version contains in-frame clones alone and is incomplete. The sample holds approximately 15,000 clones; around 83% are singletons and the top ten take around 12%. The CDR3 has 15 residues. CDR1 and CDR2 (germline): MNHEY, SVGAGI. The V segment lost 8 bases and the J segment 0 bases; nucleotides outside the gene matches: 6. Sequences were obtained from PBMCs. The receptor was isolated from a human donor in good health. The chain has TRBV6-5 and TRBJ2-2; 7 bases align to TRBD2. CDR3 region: CASRPGLANTGELFF. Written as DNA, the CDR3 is TGTGCCAGCCGCCCCGGACTAGCGAACACCGGGGAGCTGTTTTTT.